The 19 T cell receptor beta chains reported below all come from one sample, sequenced in a study of blood T cell repertoires in COVID-19. TCRdb's table, derived via immunoSEQ multiplex PCR, lists solely in-frame clones and lacks some. The data contain 110,000 or so clones, 85% to 90% of them singletons. Sequencing was done on a sample of peripheral blood. The receptors derive from a woman in her forties or fifties with acute or convalescent COVID-19.

The J gene is TRBJ1-3, the V gene TRBV10-3, with D maybe TRBD1 (6 bases). CDR3 size: 14 residues. Trimming shortened V by 7 bases and J by 0 bases, and 10 bases separated the two germline ends. Germline values: CDR1 ENHRY, CDR2 SYGVKD. In DNA form, the CDR3 reads TGTGCCATCACGGGGACACCCTCTGGAAACACCATATATTTT. Amino acid sequence: CAITGTPSGNTIYF.

This chain uses TRBV24-1 with TRBJ2-3; 9 bases align to TRBD2. J lost 5 bases, V lost 6 bases, and 8 bases had no gene match. The CDR3 covers 15 residues. CDR1 is KGHDR and CDR2 is SFDVKD in the germline V gene. CDR3 amino acids: CATSNGGGALDTQYF. CDR3 bases: TGTGCCACCAGTAACGGCGGGGGGGCCCTAGATACGCAGTATTTT.

The chain couples TRBV6-5 to TRBJ2-1, with 7 nucleotides matching TRBD2. CDR1 and CDR2 (germline): MNHEY, SVGAGI. The CDR3 length is 14 residues. With 7 bases clipped from V and 0 bases from J, the junction kept 3 bases outside the gene matches. CDR3 amino acids: CASTPGGSYNEQFF. Here the CDR3 DNA reads TGTGCCAGCACCCCGGGGGGCTCCTACAATGAGCAGTTCTTC.

J is TRBJ2-7 and V is TRBV29-1, with D perhaps TRBD2 (6 bases). This CDR3 is 14 amino acids long. CDR1 and CDR2 from the germline V gene are SQVTM and ANQGSEA. V was pared by 2 bases and J by 0 bases, with 11 bases between. The CDR3 DNA sequence: TGCAGCGTTGAAACTAGCTGGGGCTCCTACGAGCAGTACTTC. Its protein is CSVETSWGSYEQYF.

This clone was detected once. J is TRBJ2-3 and V is TRBV24-1; D might be TRBD2 (5 bases). The CDR3 runs to 15 residues. Germline V gene lookup returns CDR1 KGHDR and CDR2 SFDVKD. The ends were cut back, 1 base at V and 2 bases at J, with 9 bases in the middle. The CDR3 protein is CATSDFQTTTDTQYF. The DNA for the CDR3 is TGTGCCACCAGTGATTTCCAGACTACCACAGATACGCAGTATTTT.

The rearrangement links TRBV7-9 to TRBJ1-1, with D perhaps TRBD1 (5 bases). V was trimmed by 7 bases and J by 7 bases, leaving 10 bases between them. The length of the CDR3 is 11 residues. Germline V gene data show CDR1 as SEHNR and CDR2 as FQNEAQ (reference sequence). The CDR3 protein is CASNLGGEAFF. CDR3 bases: TGTGCCAGCAACCTGGGGGGTGAAGCTTTCTTT.

The J gene is TRBJ1-1, the V gene TRBV7-6; 9 bases fit TRBD1. Germline trimming cut 5 bases from V and 3 bases from J; bases unmatched to any gene: 7. Germline assignment: CDR1 SGHVS and CDR2 FNYEAQ. The CDR3 covers 15 residues. CDR3 sequence (DNA): TGTGCCAGCAGCCGTCTACAGGGGGCTGACACTGAAGCTTTCTTT. Its translation is CASSRLQGADTEAFF.

V usage is TRBV6-5 and J usage is TRBJ1-3; 9 positions agree with TRBD1. Per germline, CDR1 MNHEY and CDR2 SVGAGI. After removal of 4 bases from V and 8 bases from J, the junction contained 9 bases not matched to a gene. CDR3 length: 15 amino acids. The CDR3 bases are TGTGCCAGCAGTTTATCGGGACAGGGTGAAGACACCATATATTTT. This sequence encodes CASSLSGQGEDTIYF.

The chain couples TRBV18 to TRBJ2-7, with TRBD1 matching over 7 bases. The V gene end was trimmed by 2 bases and the J gene end by 0 bases; junction bases not matched to a gene: 13. This CDR3 comprises 18 residues. From germline, CDR1 is KGHSH and CDR2 LQKENI. DNA of the CDR3: TGTGCCAGCTCACCAGTGAATTTAGCGTCAGGGGGCTCCTACGAGCAGTACTTC. This gives the protein CASSPVNLASGGSYEQYF.

The chain links TRBV4-3 to TRBJ2-2; the D gene is possibly TRBD2 (6 bases). Germline V gives CDR1 LGHNA, CDR2 YSLEER. The CDR3 runs 16 residues. The V and J ends lost 4 bases and 6 bases respectively, with 18 bases between them. The CDR3, as DNA: TGCGCCAGCAGCCGGCAAGTTGCGGGATTGTCCGGGGAGCTGTTTTTT. This encodes CASSRQVAGLSGELFF.

This chain joins TRBV25-1 and TRBJ1-1; D may be TRBD1 (6 bases). V lost 4 bases and J 1 base, leaving 22 bases between the germline ends. Germline assignment: CDR1 MGHDK and CDR2 SYGVNS. The CDR3 extends over 18 amino acids. In DNA form, the CDR3 reads TGTGCCAGCAGTGCCCTTAGCGGGCAGGGGTTTGGGAACACTGAAGCTTTCTTT. It is translated as CASSALSGQGFGNTEAFF.

This chain links TRBV6-5 with TRBJ2-4; maybe TRBD1 (5 bases). V was shortened by 8 bases and J by 3 bases, with 17 bases between the two germline ends. The CDR3 runs 15 residues. CDR1 MNHEY and CDR2 SVGAGI come from the germline V gene. The CDR3 DNA is TGTGCCAGCTCACCCGGGCAGGGTAACAAAAACATTCAGTACTTC. Encoded protein: CASSPGQGNKNIQYF.

V and J are TRBV5-4 and TRBJ1-3; no clear D gene. The CDR3 is 13 amino acids. Germline V CDR1 and CDR2: SGHNT, YYREEE (reference sequence). Trimming removed 2 bases from V and 2 bases from J, with 5 bases in between. CDR3: CASSFYTGNTIYF. As DNA, the CDR3 is TGTGCCAGCAGCTTTTATACTGGAAACACCATATATTTT.

The V and J genes are TRBV24-1 and TRBJ2-2; a possible D gene is TRBD2 (6 bases). Trimming stripped 3 bases from V and 2 bases from J, with 12 bases between. Per germline, CDR1 KGHDR and CDR2 SFDVKD. CDR3 length equals 16 residues. The CDR3 spells CATSDRSGYNTGELFF. DNA of the CDR3: TGTGCCACCAGTGATCGGAGCGGGTATAACACCGGGGAGCTGTTTTTT.

About this clone itself: The same CDR3 can be traced to other DNA sequences in this sample. V usage is TRBV18 and J usage is TRBJ2-1, with TRBD2 matching 11 bases. Germline CDR1 reads KGHSH; CDR2 reads LQKENI. The CDR3 covers 14 residues. V lost 3 bases to trimming and J lost 5 bases; unmatched junction nucleotides: 0. The CDR3 DNA reads TGTGCCAGCTCACCGGGACTAGCGGACAATGAGCAGTTCTTC. Its translation is CASSPGLADNEQFF.

The chain combines TRBV15 with TRBJ2-3, with D tentatively TRBD2 (5 bases). The germline V and J ends were trimmed by 0 bases and 4 bases, with 17 bases remaining between them. The CDR3 contains 17 residues. Germline CDR1 is LNHNV and CDR2 is YYDKDF (reference sequence). The CDR3 nucleotides are TGTGCCACCAGCAGAGATGGCAGCGGCTATTCCCCAGATACGCAGTATTTT. Its protein product is CATSRDGSGYSPDTQYF.

The DNA of the CDR3 is TGTGCCAGCAGCTCGGGGGAGGGCTACTACGAGCAGTACTTC. Protein product: CASSSGEGYYEQYF. The chain employs TRBV5-5 and TRBJ2-7, with 7 bases matching TRBD2. V trimming: 3 bases; J trimming: 3 bases; junction bases outside the gene matches: 6. Germline CDR1 is SGHKS and CDR2 is YYEKEE (reference sequence). CDR3 length: 14 amino acids.

The CDR3 DNA reads as TGTGCCAGCAGTGAAGTATCCGGGGCCAACGTCCTGACTTTC. Amino acids: CASSEVSGANVLTF. The V call is TRBV2, the J call TRBJ2-6; no clear D. CDR3 length equals 14 residues. The germline V gene encodes CDR1 SNHLY and CDR2 FYNNEI. V gave up 1 base and J gave up 4 bases, with 5 bases separating them.

The chain joins TRBV6-6 to TRBJ1-5, with D perhaps TRBD1 (6 bases). Germline loops: CDR1 MNHNY, CDR2 SVGAGI (reference sequence). This CDR3 has 14 residues. Trimming removed 8 bases from V and 4 bases from J, with 15 bases in between. CDR3 in amino acids: CASLQTGENQPQHF. The DNA of the CDR3 is TGTGCCAGCCTTCAGACAGGCGAAAATCAGCCCCAGCATTTT.